This T cell receptor beta chain was sequenced during a study of blood T cell repertoires in COVID-19. In the study overall: The United States, Italy and Spain supplied acute and convalescent COVID-19 samples. Sample material is recorded as cDNA or gDNA derived from T cells, B-cell-depleted T cells, or PBMCs.

The CDR3 loop spans 15 amino acids. Germline values: CDR1 GTSNPN, CDR2 SVGIG (reference sequence). V lost 1 base, J lost 5 bases, and 8 bases stayed unmatched. TCRdb's table, derived via immunoSEQ multiplex PCR, lists solely in-frame clones and lacks some. The data contain about 300,000 clones, 80% to 90% of them singletons. Which cohort a participant joined came from the clinical history participants gave. Donors of Cohort 3 who recovered were those that had two negative PCRs, clearance, or symptom resolution. The source is a man aged 30-40 years who had recovered from COVID-19. V usage is TRBV30 and J usage is TRBJ1-1, with 9 bases lining up with TRBD1. The source material was PBMCs or T cells enriched from blood (not recorded which). The DNA of the CDR3 is TGTGCCTGGAGTGGAGCCATGACAGGGGGAACTGAAGCTTTCTTT. Its protein product is CAWSGAMTGGTEAFF.